This T cell receptor beta chain was obtained from a study of T cell responses to AZD1222 COVID-19 vaccine. Notes on the study in general: Females outnumbered males among donors, who were mostly white British; clonal diversity was possibly underestimated.

Generated by immunoSEQ multiplex PCR, the TCRdb table keeps only in-frame clones and is missing some. The data contain tens of thousands of clones, over 60% of them singletons. From germline, CDR1 is LNHNV and CDR2 YYDKDF (reference sequence). V gave up 1 base and J gave up 3 bases, with 12 bases separating them. The CDR3 totals 15 residues. Remarks on this clone: Its antigen is as yet unknown.

V and J are TRBV15 and TRBJ1-2; D gene unclear. This clonotype was sampled from an adult in good health. The source material was peripheral blood, sampled on day 0 of AZD1222 vaccination. In DNA form, the CDR3 reads TGTGCCACCAGCAGAGCTGAGAAGGACTACTATGGCTACACCTTC. Its translation is CATSRAEKDYYGYTF.